Included here is one TCR beta chain sequence, with context. Patients had resection in Japan or China between 2014 and 2017. This entry is derived from a study of immune evolution from preneoplasia to lung adenocarcinoma. The protocol was immunoSEQ multiplex PCR, while the TCRdb copy is restricted to in-frame clones and leaves out a portion. The sample has under 15,000 clones, 85% seen once. Germline CDR1 ENHRY, CDR2 SYGVKD. The CDR3 spans 13 residues. The germline V and J ends were trimmed by 4 bases and 1 base, with 7 bases remaining between them. Sequencing input: FFPE lung adenocarcinoma in situ tissue. The TCR sequence derives from a donor older than 65 with lung adenocarcinoma. V gene TRBV10-3 combines with J gene TRBJ1-1; D unclear. CDR3 protein: CAISVSANTEAFF. Written as DNA, the CDR3 is TGTGCCATCAGTGTTTCGGCGAACACTGAAGCTTTCTTT.